The sequence of this T cell receptor (beta chain) was determined in a study of shared clonotypes between healthy human individuals. Findings and limits, study-wide: Memory subsets generally showed lower estimated richness than naive subsets.

TCRdb's table, derived via immunoSEQ multiplex PCR, lists solely in-frame clones and lacks some. In the table there are about 1 million clones, about 75% of which are singletons. This clone was found a few times. The antigen is unknown. CDR3 size: 12 residues. V gave up 4 bases and J gave up 7 bases, with 10 bases separating them. The V gene's germline CDR1 is MNHEY and CDR2 SMNVEV (reference sequence). Material: memory CD4+ T cells sorted from blood. Subset meaning: CD45RA-negative fraction. This chain joins TRBV27 and TRBJ1-2; D possibly corresponds to TRBD1 (6 bases). The origin of this receptor is a man aged 18 to 29 in good health. Here the CDR3 DNA reads TGTGCCAGCAGTTCTACAGGGTTTGGCTACACCTTC. Encoded protein: CASSSTGFGYTF.